The 12 T cell receptor beta chains presented below share a single source sample, sequenced in a study of regulatory T cells in long-lasting Graves disease. For TCR beta, libraries came from iRepertoire HTBI primers and Arm-PCR of CDR3 regions. Each CDR3 protein is one row after TCRdb ran MiXCR on the multiplex PCR reads. The data hold over 350,000 distinct CDR3 sequences, with roughly 15% observed a single time. The sample's time point: newly diagnosed GD, antithyroid drugs for less than 3 months. Construction of the TCR library relied on RNA isolated from PBMCs. This same sample was also part of a study on T cells in Graves' hyperthyroidism and ophthalmopathy.

Sequencing used peripheral blood mononuclear cells (PBMCs), obtained at new diagnosis, from a patient treated with antithyroid drugs. The source of these receptors is a woman aged 40 to 50 with Graves disease.

This clonotype showed up many times. As DNA, the CDR3 is TGTGCCAGCAGCGTAGCGGGAGAGAACACCGGGGAGCTGTTTTTT. Protein product: CASSVAGENTGELFF. The rearrangement joins TRBV2 to TRBJ2-2, with 9 nucleotides matching TRBD2. Trimming cost V 6 bases and J 1 base; bases outside gene matches: 3. Germline assignment: CDR1 SNHLY and CDR2 FYNNEI. The CDR3 loop spans 15 amino acids.

In this sample, this clonotype turned up many times. The CDR3 sequence is CASNSGSGRWDEQFF. Written as DNA, the CDR3 is TGTGCCAGCAATTCAGGGAGCGGGAGATGGGATGAGCAGTTCTTC. The chain links TRBV27 to TRBJ2-1; 8 positions match TRBD2. Germline V CDR1 and CDR2: MNHEY, SMNVEV (reference sequence). Losses at the gene ends were 7 bases for V and 8 bases for J; bases not matched to a gene: 13. The CDR3 runs to 15 residues.

This clonotype was seen many times. This chain connects TRBV12-3 or TRBV12-4 to TRBJ1-2; D ambiguous. V was pared by 4 bases and J by 3 bases, with 15 bases between. The CDR3 totals 15 residues. The CDR3 region has the DNA TGTGCCAGCAGTTCCCCTACCCGGCGAGACTATGGCTACACCTTC. Its translation is CASSSPTRRDYGYTF.

This clonotype occurred many times. CDR3 residues: CASSFRTGDLPLHF. The CDR3, as DNA: TGTGCCAGTAGTTTTCGGACAGGGGACTTGCCCCTCCACTTT. This rearrangement joins TRBV19 to TRBJ1-6; TRBD1 agrees at 9 bases. Germline values: CDR1 LNHDA, CDR2 SQIVND (reference sequence). Trimming cost V 5 bases and J 13 bases; bases outside gene matches: 9. The CDR3 is 14 residues long. The full variable domain, in which reference TRBV19 and TRBJ1-6 provide the parts outside the CDR3, is DGGITQSPKYLFRKEGQNVTLSCEQNLNHDAMYWYRQDPGQGLRLIYYSQIVNDFQKGDIAEGYSVSREKKESFPLTVTSAQKNPTAFYLCASSFRTGDLPLHFGNGTRLTVT.

This clonotype was found many times. The CDR3 DNA is TGTGCCAGCAGCCCCGGGACTAGCGGGAGTCTCGGCACAGATACGCAGTATTTT. It is translated as CASSPGTSGSLGTDTQYF. V usage is TRBV11-2 and J usage is TRBJ2-3; TRBD2 aligns across 14 bases. Per germline, CDR1 SGHAT and CDR2 FQNNGV. V trimming: 5 bases; J trimming: 1 base; junction bases outside the gene matches: 8. This CDR3 region has 18 residues.

The table lists this clonotype with many counts. The chain employs TRBV28 and TRBJ2-7; TRBD2 agrees at 9 bases. With V trimmed by 3 bases and J by 10 bases, 10 bases remained unmatched. The CDR3 totals 14 residues. In germline, CDR1 is MDHEN, CDR2 SYDVKM. The CDR3 bases are TGTGCCAGCAGTTTGAGGACTAGCGCGTCCTCCCAGTACTTC. Encoded protein: CASSLRTSASSQYF.

This clonotype was detected many times. The chain recombines TRBV14 with TRBJ1-1; D unclear. Between the trimmed V and J ends, which lost 4 bases and 5 bases, there was a span of 17 bases. Per the germline V gene, CDR1 is SGHDN and CDR2 is FVKESK. The CDR3 contains 15 residues. CDR3 nucleotide sequence: TGTGCCAGCAGCCGACTAGAGGGATTTAGAACTGAAGCTTTCTTT. It specifies CASSRLEGFRTEAFF.

This clonotype was seen ten or more times. The chain combines TRBV2 with TRBJ2-1, with TRBD2 matching 11 bases. Germline loops: CDR1 SNHLY, CDR2 FYNNEI. V lost 7 bases, J lost 0 bases, and 11 bases stayed unmatched. This CDR3 contains 18 residues. This CDR3 is CASKGGVTSGASYNEQFF. In DNA form, the CDR3 reads TGTGCCAGCAAGGGGGGTGTGACTAGCGGGGCCTCCTACAATGAGCAGTTCTTC.

This clonotype occurred many times. The rearrangement links TRBV11-2 to TRBJ2-2, with D possibly being TRBD1 (6 bases). Trimming removed 7 bases from V and 2 bases from J, with 11 bases in between. The germline CDR1 and CDR2 sequences are SGHAT and FQNNGV. There are 14 residues in the CDR3. The chain's CDR3 is CASNKDRNTGELFF. CDR3 coding DNA: TGTGCCAGCAATAAGGACAGAAACACCGGGGAGCTGTTTTTT.

This clonotype appeared a few times. The chain couples TRBV6-2 or TRBV6-3 to TRBJ2-1; D not certain. V lost 0 bases to trimming and J lost 0 bases, with 9 bases between them. CDR1 MNHEY and CDR2 SVGEGT come from the germline V gene. CDR3 length: 16 amino acids. CDR3 amino acids: CASSYSESSSYNEQFF. The CDR3 DNA is TGTGCCAGCAGTTACTCAGAGAGTAGCTCCTACAATGAGCAGTTCTTC.

This clonotype has ten or more counts. This chain joins TRBV27 and TRBJ2-5; the D gene could be TRBD1 or TRBD2 (6 bases each). V was cut by 5 bases and J by 1 base, with 14 bases left in between. Germline-derived CDR1 and CDR2 are MNHEY and SMNVEV (reference sequence). CDR3 length equals 15 residues. CDR3: CASSTLTGAQETQYF. CDR3 DNA: TGTGCCAGCAGTACCCTGACGGGGGCCCAAGAGACCCAGTACTTC.

The V and J genes are TRBV12-3 or TRBV12-4 and TRBJ2-1; TRBD1 matches at 11 bases. Trimming at V came to 6 bases and at J to 3 bases, leaving 4 bases not matched to a gene. The CDR3 contains 15 residues. CDR3 sequence (DNA): TGTGCCAGCAGAGCGGACAGGGGGCTCTACAATGAGCAGTTCTTC. Translation: CASRADRGLYNEQFF.